This T cell receptor beta chain was found in a study of cytomegalovirus exposure and HLA in healthy donors. The V gene lost 4 bases and the J gene lost 4 bases, with 7 bases spanning the gap. This CDR3 contains 12 residues. Germline loops: CDR1 SGDLS, CDR2 YYNGEE. The PCR ran on 60 Vbeta and 13 Jbeta primers. Assay used: immunoSEQ multiplex PCR; TCRdb lists only in-frame clones, some missing. This table holds roughly 190,000 clones, roughly 80% found once. The chain combines TRBV9 with TRBJ2-3; D is perhaps TRBD1 (5 bases). The sequence derives from a man between 50 and 59 years old in good health and CMV-seronegative. The sample comprised PBMCs. DNA for the CDR3: TGTGCCAGCAGCAACAGGCCAGATACGCAGTATTTT. Translated: CASSNRPDTQYF. Full variable domain (outside the CDR3, taken from reference TRBV9 and TRBJ2-3): DSGVTQTPKHLITATGQRVTLRCSPRSGDLSVYWYQQSLDQGLQFLIQYYNGEERAKGNILERFSAQQFPDLHSELNLSSLELGDSALYFCASSNRPDTQYFGPGTRLTVL.